Following are 6 T cell receptor beta chains from one sample sequenced in a study of identical twins. MiXCR, run by TCRdb on the 5' RACE reads, gives a single entry per CDR3 protein. The sample lists some 500,000 distinct CDR3 sequences; more than 9% were seen once. The data were also submitted as part of a second study, on yellow fever vaccine responses in identical twins.

The sample comprised PBMCs. These receptors all come from a woman under 30 in good health.

In this sample, this clonotype turned up many times. The J gene is TRBJ2-4, the V gene TRBV12-3 or TRBV12-4, with 9 bases identical to TRBD2. The CDR3 length is 16 residues. J lost 4 bases, V lost 3 bases, and 7 bases had no gene match. The DNA for the CDR3 is TGTGCCAGCAGTTTGAATGCGGGAGGGCCTAAAAACATTCAGTACTTC. Protein: CASSLNAGGPKNIQYF.

The chain couples TRBV4-2 to TRBJ2-3, with 11 bases matching TRBD1. V shed 4 bases and J 4 bases; nucleotides not matched to a gene: 13. CDR1 and CDR2 from the germline V gene are LGHNA and YNFKEQ. The CDR3 spans 18 residues. The CDR3: CASSRTGGAESRPDTQYF. The CDR3 DNA reads as TGTGCCAGCAGCCGGACAGGGGGCGCCGAAAGTCGGCCAGATACGCAGTATTTT.

This chain uses TRBV6-2 or TRBV6-3 with TRBJ2-1; TRBD2 aligns across 8 bases. The germline gives CDR1 MNHEY, CDR2 SVGEGT. With 1 base clipped from V and 3 bases from J, the junction kept 8 bases outside the gene matches. This CDR3 contains 17 residues. The CDR3 DNA sequence: TGTGCCAGCAGTTACTTTTCAGCGGGAGAGGTCTACAATGAGCAGTTCTTC. This sequence encodes CASSYFSAGEVYNEQFF.

As regards this clonotype: This may come from a read error, since a much larger clone is one base off. The chain joins TRBV10-3 to TRBJ2-3; maybe TRBD1 (5 bases). The CDR3 is 13 residues long. Germline CDR1 ENHRY, CDR2 SYGVKD. The CDR3 region has the DNA TGTGCCATCAAGGGTTCAGGGCCAGATATGCAGTATTTT. Translating it yields CAIKGSGPDMQYF.

This clonotype was detected only a few times. V and J are TRBV11-2 and TRBJ2-1; D is undetermined. Germline values: CDR1 SGHAT, CDR2 FQNNGV. This CDR3 contains 11 residues. V lost 5 bases to trimming and J lost 10 bases, with 9 bases between them. CDR3 sequence (DNA): TGTGCCAGCAGCCCACGTAGAGAGCAGTTCTTC. Protein sequence: CASSPRREQFF. Full variable domain (remainder filled in from reference TRBV11-2 and TRBJ2-1): EAGVAQSPRYKIIEKRQSVAFWCNPISGHATLYWYQQILGQGPKLLIQFQNNGVVDDSQLPKDRFSAERLKGVDSTLKIQPAKLEDSAVYLCASSPRREQFFGPGTRLTVL.

The sample holds a few counts of this clonotype. The genes are TRBV6-6 and TRBJ2-3; D gene unclear. The CDR3 has 12 amino acids. Looked up from germline, CDR1 is MNHNY and CDR2 is SVGAGI (reference sequence). Trimming removed 2 bases at V and 5 bases at J, with 5 bases between. DNA of the CDR3: TGTGCCAGCAGTTACGCTGAAGATACGCAGTATTTT. It codes for CASSYAEDTQYF.